This TCR beta chain was obtained from a study of CXCR3-negative and CXCR3-positive naive CD8 T cells. Study-wide context: Sequencing brought in 150 million or so TRB reads altogether, and each library got about 1.5 +/- 0.3 million.

Per CD8+ T cell subset, triplicate sorts of some 280,000 cells each were done. A CD45RO-CCR7+CD27+CD95- phenotype identified naive CD8+ T cells. Of note for this clonotype: The antigen remains undetermined.

5' RACE that incorporated UMI labels was used to prepare the TRB cDNA libraries. TCRdb re-called the 5' RACE reads, yielding one record per CDR3 amino acid sequence without DNA. Its clone listing holds roughly 110,000 distinct CDR3 sequences. Whole-study findings and limits: Naive CXCR3-positive cells had TRB CDR3s more hydrophobic than those of CXCR3-negative naive cells. After cryopreservation, CXCR3 expression dropped partially; most assays used fresh PBMCs.

This TCR derives from a human donor in good health. Some clones in this sample may be carry-over from other donors' samples. Sequencing input: naive CXCR3+ CD8+ T cells from blood. Subset in this sample: CD45RO-CCR7+CD27+CD95- naive CD8+ T cells expressing CXCR3 (TNR3+).

The CDR3 loop is CASSSRGIYSPLHF. V usage is TRBV28 and J usage is TRBJ1-6; TCRdb outputs TRBD1, but without DNA this stays unchecked. The CDR3 loop spans 14 amino acids. CDR1 is MDHEN, CDR2 SYDVKM, per germline.